This TCR beta chain came from a study of cytomegalovirus exposure and HLA in healthy donors (dated by TCRdb to the late 2010s). Background on the whole study: The roughly 650 repertoires of the first cohort and the roughly 120 validation repertoires were produced on the same platform, according to a later analysis. The study aimed to test whether signatures of past pathogen exposure could be identified by cataloging public T cell receptors. A separate validation cohort of 100 to 150 different subjects was used in addition to the 666-subject first cohort. To predict cytomegalovirus infection status, the study brought together high-throughput TCR immunosequencing, statistical association of individual TCRs with disease status, and machine learning. What the research found in general, with its limitations: It was suggested by the authors that the approach could potentially be generalized to other disease states and immunological phenotypes. In both the original and validation cohorts, the classifier was reported to diagnose cytomegalovirus status with high specificity and sensitivity. Most TCR sequences were seen in very few donors, while some public TCRs were found in many individuals. A few of the identified cytomegalovirus-associated TCR beta chains were confirmed in vitro to be specific for cytomegalovirus antigens. A later analysis had no HLA typing for the validation cohort, so co-occurrence there was scored across all 120 or so repertoires. A later analysis found that TCRs clustered in the first cohort also tended to co-occur in the 95 to 150 validation repertoires, with about 94% of cluster scores above 0. In the study, roughly 160 TCR beta chains were listed as associated with cytomegalovirus.

The CDR3 spans 14 residues, from the cysteine through the phenylalanine. The entry retains the CDR3 DNA only, 42 bases that are in frame from base 1. V ends up 9 bases short and J 0 bases short, with an unmatched junction base count of 3. The germline V gene specifies MNHNS as CDR1 and SASEGT as CDR2. About this clone itself: The antigen this receptor binds is unknown. No quality values exist for individual bases; no much larger clone is one base distant.

Receptor amplification or capture employed the immunoSEQ multiplex PCR assay. In the authors' own workflow: To diagnose cytomegalovirus status from the catalog of TCR beta chain sequences, a statistical classification framework was built. Not all clones reach the TCRdb copy of this immuneACCESS table, which keeps in-frame sequences only. Checked studies attribute under half of the gap to unresolved V genes and leave the rest unexplained. D and trimming were read from the DNA, whereas the V and J calls and clone size are those reported in that table. For this sample there are about 97,000 clones; less than 95% appear just once. Roughly 0.9% of the sample goes to the ten largest clones. Separate from the approximately 700-subject first cohort, the validation cohort of 120 subjects was the group to which the donors belonged.

The rearranged chain carries TRBV6-1 and TRBJ2-1; TRBD1 agrees with 9 junctional bases. This sequence was found in a woman aged 18-35 years in good health and CMV-seronegative. The sequenced sample consisted of PBMCs. This receptor carries the CDR3 CASQDRGSYNEQFF. The nucleotides read TGTGCCAGTCAGGACAGGGGCTCCTACAATGAGCAGTTCTTC.